These T cell receptor beta chains were read from a single sample in a study of blood T cell repertoires in COVID-19. Profiled with immunoSEQ multiplex PCR; TCRdb holds only in-frame clones, not every one. The sample has over 130,000 clones, about 83% seen once; the top ten hold roughly 15%. The sequenced material came from peripheral blood. The receptors stem from a man over 45 with acute or convalescent COVID-19. The CDR3 runs from the conserved cysteine through the conserved F or W. Fields, in order: V gene, clone size, CDR3 length, D gene, J gene, CDR3 protein, CDR3 DNA. The D gene is left open where the match is weak. Clone size, where shown, is once, few, many, or a class for clones that have expanded.

V gene: TRBV6-2/TRBV6-3; clone size: -; CDR3 length: 17; D gene: -; J gene: TRBJ1-6; CDR3 protein: CASSYSPAGLRNSPLHF; CDR3 DNA: TGTGCCAGCAGTTACTCCCCGGCAGGGCTTAGGAATTCACCCCTCCACTTT
V gene: TRBV5-1; clone size: few; CDR3 length: 15; D gene: -; J gene: TRBJ1-5; CDR3 protein: CASSPDPGGNQPQHF; CDR3 DNA: TGCGCCAGCAGCCCGGACCCCGGGGGTAATCAGCCCCAGCATTTT
V gene: TRBV7-6; clone size: -; CDR3 length: 15; D gene: -; J gene: TRBJ2-3; CDR3 protein: CASSLVAISTDTQYF; CDR3 DNA: TGTGCCAGCAGCTTAGTCGCGATCAGCACAGATACGCAGTATTTT
V gene: TRBV5-6; clone size: -; CDR3 length: 17; D gene: -; J gene: TRBJ1-4; CDR3 protein: CASSNLGDTSTNEKLFF; CDR3 DNA: TGTGCCAGCAGCAATCTTGGGGACACCTCAACTAATGAAAAACTGTTTTTT
V gene: TRBV5-1; clone size: -; CDR3 length: 15; D gene: -; J gene: TRBJ1-2; CDR3 protein: CASATPGTPNYGYTF; CDR3 DNA: TGCGCCAGCGCCACACCGGGGACTCCCAACTATGGCTACACCTTC
V gene: TRBV19; clone size: -; CDR3 length: 14; D gene: -; J gene: TRBJ1-1; CDR3 protein: CASSIPGGSTEAFF; CDR3 DNA: TGTGCCAGTAGTATCCCCGGGGGGTCCACTGAAGCTTTCTTT
V gene: TRBV7-8; clone size: -; CDR3 length: 15; D gene: TRBD2; J gene: TRBJ2-5; CDR3 protein: CASSLDSGGGETQYF; CDR3 DNA: TGTGCCAGCAGCTTAGATAGCGGGGGTGGCGAGACCCAGTACTTC
V gene: TRBV15; clone size: few; CDR3 length: 15; D gene: -; J gene: TRBJ1-1; CDR3 protein: CATSSIVQANTEAFF; CDR3 DNA: TGTGCCACCAGCAGTATAGTACAGGCGAACACTGAAGCTTTCTTT
V gene: TRBV3-1/TRBV3-2; clone size: -; CDR3 length: 15; D gene: TRBD2; J gene: TRBJ2-3; CDR3 protein: CASSWSGEGTDTQYF; CDR3 DNA: TGTGCCAGCAGCTGGAGCGGGGAAGGCACAGATACGCAGTATTTT
V gene: TRBV6-5; clone size: -; CDR3 length: 16; D gene: -; J gene: TRBJ1-3; CDR3 protein: CASSYSRGNSGNTIYF; CDR3 DNA: TGTGCCAGCAGTTATTCCAGGGGTAACTCTGGAAACACCATATATTTT
V gene: TRBV6-5; clone size: -; CDR3 length: 15; D gene: TRBD1; J gene: TRBJ2-2; CDR3 protein: CASTSGGLGIGELFF; CDR3 DNA: TGTGCCAGCACCTCAGGGGGTCTTGGAATCGGGGAGCTGTTTTTT
V gene: TRBV20-1; clone size: -; CDR3 length: 13; D gene: -; J gene: TRBJ1-1; CDR3 protein: CSASHPQGTEAFF; CDR3 DNA: TGCAGTGCTAGTCATCCCCAGGGCACTGAAGCTTTCTTT
V gene: TRBV15; clone size: -; CDR3 length: 15; D gene: -; J gene: TRBJ1-4; CDR3 protein: CATSRDSVGSEKLFF; CDR3 DNA: TGTGCCACCAGCAGAGATTCAGTGGGGAGCGAAAAACTGTTTTTT
V gene: TRBV18; clone size: -; CDR3 length: 15; D gene: TRBD1; J gene: TRBJ1-4; CDR3 protein: CASSPGQGANEKLFF; CDR3 DNA: TGTGCCAGCTCACCGGGTCAGGGGGCTAATGAAAAACTGTTTTTT
V gene: TRBV10-3; clone size: -; CDR3 length: 13; D gene: -; J gene: TRBJ1-2; CDR3 protein: CAISGFSPGGYTF; CDR3 DNA: TGTGCCATCAGTGGCTTTTCCCCGGGGGGCTACACCTTC
V gene: TRBV5-1; clone size: -; CDR3 length: 13; D gene: TRBD1; J gene: TRBJ2-1; CDR3 protein: CASHDTGGNEQFF; CDR3 DNA: TGCGCCAGCCACGATACAGGGGGCAATGAGCAGTTCTTC
V gene: TRBV5-1; clone size: -; CDR3 length: 14; D gene: -; J gene: TRBJ1-3; CDR3 protein: CASSLAGARNTIYF; CDR3 DNA: TGCGCCAGCAGCTTGGCAGGGGCAAGAAACACCATATATTTT
V gene: TRBV3-1/TRBV3-2; clone size: once; CDR3 length: 14; D gene: -; J gene: TRBJ1-2; CDR3 protein: CASSHAAGREGYTF; CDR3 DNA: TGTGCCAGCAGCCACGCTGCAGGGCGGGAGGGCTACACCTTC
V gene: TRBV18; clone size: -; CDR3 length: 16; D gene: -; J gene: TRBJ1-3; CDR3 protein: CASSPQGFVSGNTIYF; CDR3 DNA: TGTGCCAGCTCACCTCAGGGTTTCGTCTCTGGAAACACCATATATTTT
V gene: TRBV28; clone size: -; CDR3 length: 14; D gene: -; J gene: TRBJ1-6; CDR3 protein: CASSVTGKGSPLHF; CDR3 DNA: TGTGCCAGCAGTGTAACAGGGAAGGGTTCACCCCTCCACTTT
V gene: TRBV19; clone size: few; CDR3 length: 14; D gene: -; J gene: TRBJ1-1; CDR3 protein: CASSIGGLRTEAFF; CDR3 DNA: TGTGCCAGTAGTATCGGAGGGTTACGAACTGAAGCTTTCTTT
V gene: TRBV18; clone size: -; CDR3 length: 12; D gene: -; J gene: TRBJ1-1; CDR3 protein: CASSPRRAEAFF; CDR3 DNA: TGTGCCAGCTCACCAAGGAGGGCCGAAGCTTTCTTT
V gene: TRBV5-4; clone size: -; CDR3 length: 15; D gene: TRBD2; J gene: TRBJ2-3; CDR3 protein: CASSLTSGGTDTQYF; CDR3 DNA: TGTGCCAGCAGCCTGACTAGCGGTGGCACAGATACGCAGTATTTT
V gene: TRBV7-9; clone size: -; CDR3 length: 19; D gene: -; J gene: TRBJ2-1; CDR3 protein: CASSLGLDWAGGANNEQFF; CDR3 DNA: TGTGCCAGCAGCTTAGGTCTCGACTGGGCCGGAGGGGCAAACAATGAGCAGTTCTTC
V gene: TRBV3-1/TRBV3-2; clone size: -; CDR3 length: 17; D gene: -; J gene: TRBJ1-4; CDR3 protein: CASSRRKGPSSNEKLFF; CDR3 DNA: TGTGCCAGCAGCCGGCGAAAGGGGCCGTCATCTAATGAAAAACTGTTTTTT
V gene: TRBV4-1; clone size: -; CDR3 length: 13; D gene: -; J gene: TRBJ2-7; CDR3 protein: CASSLTEIYEQYF; CDR3 DNA: TGCGCCAGCAGCCTCACAGAGATATACGAGCAGTACTTC
V gene: TRBV5-1; clone size: -; CDR3 length: 19; D gene: -; J gene: TRBJ2-2; CDR3 protein: CASSPQVSRGKTNTGELFF; CDR3 DNA: TGCGCCAGCAGCCCGCAAGTTTCGCGGGGTAAAACGAACACCGGGGAGCTGTTTTTT
V gene: TRBV11-2; clone size: -; CDR3 length: 15; D gene: TRBD2; J gene: TRBJ2-1; CDR3 protein: CASSSPGLVLNEQFF; CDR3 DNA: TGTGCCAGCAGCTCCCCTGGACTAGTTCTAAATGAGCAGTTCTTC
V gene: TRBV5-5; clone size: -; CDR3 length: 16; D gene: -; J gene: TRBJ2-3; CDR3 protein: CASSLGLSVGEGTQYF; CDR3 DNA: TGTGCCAGCAGCTTGGGGCTATCAGTCGGGGAAGGTACGCAGTATTTT
V gene: TRBV11-2; clone size: -; CDR3 length: 19; D gene: TRBD2; J gene: TRBJ2-1; CDR3 protein: CASSTQRVRVASGGGEQFF; CDR3 DNA: TGTGCCAGCAGCACGCAAAGGGTTAGAGTGGCTAGCGGGGGGGGAGAGCAGTTCTTC
V gene: TRBV19; clone size: -; CDR3 length: 16; D gene: TRBD1; J gene: TRBJ1-3; CDR3 protein: CASSIAGQGFGNTIYF; CDR3 DNA: TGTGCCAGTAGTATAGCCGGACAGGGGTTCGGAAACACCATATATTTT
V gene: TRBV5-1; clone size: -; CDR3 length: 14; D gene: -; J gene: TRBJ1-2; CDR3 protein: CASSLGTAGYGYTF; CDR3 DNA: TGCGCCAGCAGCTTGGGTACGGCGGGCTATGGCTACACCTTC
V gene: TRBV12-3/TRBV12-4; clone size: -; CDR3 length: 13; D gene: -; J gene: TRBJ1-5; CDR3 protein: CASRDSSNQPQHF; CDR3 DNA: TGTGCCAGCAGAGACAGTAGCAATCAGCCCCAGCATTTT
V gene: TRBV10-3; clone size: -; CDR3 length: 15; D gene: TRBD1; J gene: TRBJ1-6; CDR3 protein: CAISPGQGGFSPLHF; CDR3 DNA: TGTGCCATCAGCCCGGGGCAGGGGGGATTTTCACCCCTCCACTTT
V gene: TRBV5-8; clone size: -; CDR3 length: 14; D gene: TRBD1; J gene: TRBJ1-4; CDR3 protein: CASSLTGVEEKLFF; CDR3 DNA: TGTGCCAGCAGCTTGACAGGGGTGGAGGAAAAACTGTTTTTT
V gene: TRBV4-1; clone size: -; CDR3 length: 16; D gene: TRBD2; J gene: TRBJ2-1; CDR3 protein: CASSPPGTSSYNEQFF; CDR3 DNA: TGCGCCAGCAGCCCCCCAGGGACTAGCTCCTACAATGAGCAGTTCTTC